The sequence of this TCR beta chain was determined in a study of blood T cell repertoires in COVID-19 (dated by TCRdb to 2018 to 2021). General notes on the study: Collaborator samples came from the United States, Italy and Spain and covered acute and convalescent phases of COVID-19. The material from the prospective study consisted of cDNA or gDNA derived from T cells, B-cell-depleted T cells, or PBMCs. Subjects who had been exposed to COVID-19, were actively infected with it, or had recovered from it provided the deeply sampled blood TCRbeta repertoires that made up the dataset. The repertoires were released in a freely available public database meant as a resource for research on the immune response to SARS-CoV-2. The samples were drawn from the first 160 participants of the ongoing ImmuneRACE study and from over 950 subjects provided by 6 global collaborators. Nearly every sample came with metadata listing a de-identified subject ID, COVID-19 status, age in years and sex. Where HLA class I and class II types were available, the types were taken from metadata supplied by the sample provider, not from assay-based typing.

Collaborating institutions collected whole blood in K2EDTA tubes following their own protocols. For TCRbeta analysis, collaborator samples were shipped as frozen whole blood, as isolated PBMCs, or as DNA extracted from either sample type. V gives up 4 bases and J gives up 1 base, and the segment between their germline ends measures 10 bases. Reading from cysteine to phenylalanine, the CDR3 counts 14 amino acids. The only DNA kept is the CDR3, 42 bases in frame from the first base. Looking up the germline V gene yields CDR1 MNHEY and CDR2 SVGAGI. What the work shows at the level of the full study, not this receptor alone: The quantity of clinical and demographic metadata differed by source and by participant and was supplied without curation.

As regards this clone: Its recognized antigen is unknown. The input lacks base qualities; no much larger clone sits a single base away.

TCRbeta CDR3 regions were amplified from genomic DNA using the immunoSEQ Assay, a bias-controlled multiplex PCR. For the original study's pipeline: Within the assay, amplification of reference gene primers was used to estimate how many nucleated cells each sample contained. To quantify the absolute abundance of each unique TCRbeta CDR3 rearrangement, sequence reads were collapsed and filtered. Productive Simpson clonality was computed per sample as the square root of Simpson's diversity index over productive rearrangements. What TCRdb holds here is the immuneACCESS table cut down to in-frame rearrangements. Part of the clones is not present; checked against another copy, under half of the missing clones reflect an unresolved V gene, and the others are unexplained. The DNA was the basis for D and trimming; V, J and clone size are from that table. The table for this sample lists fewer than 250,000 clones; about 83% of them were counted only once. The ten largest clones add up to roughly 2.9% of the sample.

The sequence is built from TRBV6-5 and TRBJ2-5, and possibly TRBD2, on 5 matching bases. Sample: peripheral blood. The clonotype comes from a man aged 50 to 60 with active or convalescent COVID-19. The bases are TGTGCCAGCAGTTCGAGCGGCTTCCAAGAGACCCAGTACTTC. This is translated as CASSSSGFQETQYF.